This TCR beta chain stems from a study of T cells in Graves' hyperthyroidism and ophthalmopathy. Amplification of TCR beta CDR3 regions used RNA as the template. Initially, a first-round RT-PCR of the TCR CDR3 employed the HTBI primer set. MiXCR was run by TCRdb on the multiplex PCR reads, yielding one entry per CDR3 protein. Found here are roughly 750,000 distinct CDR3 sequences, over 15% of them singletons; the top ten hold approximately 8.4%. Trimming took off 5 bases at V and 4 bases at J, with 15 bases between the two ends. CDR1 MNHNS and CDR2 SASEGT come from the germline V gene. The CDR3 loop spans 16 amino acids. Calling Graves' hyperthyroidism stable meant ophthalmopathy did not progress within 18 months. PBMCs were derived from 9.5 to 10 ml fresh peripheral blood.

Specimen: blood. The TCR was taken from a man aged 18 to 35 with Graves' hyperthyroidism. The chain links TRBV6-1 to TRBJ2-6; TRBD2 might be the D (6 bases). Here the CDR3 reads CASSNPWGVGANVLTF. CDR3 coding DNA: TGTGCCAGCAGTAACCCCTGGGGGGTAGGGGCCAACGTCCTGACTTTC.